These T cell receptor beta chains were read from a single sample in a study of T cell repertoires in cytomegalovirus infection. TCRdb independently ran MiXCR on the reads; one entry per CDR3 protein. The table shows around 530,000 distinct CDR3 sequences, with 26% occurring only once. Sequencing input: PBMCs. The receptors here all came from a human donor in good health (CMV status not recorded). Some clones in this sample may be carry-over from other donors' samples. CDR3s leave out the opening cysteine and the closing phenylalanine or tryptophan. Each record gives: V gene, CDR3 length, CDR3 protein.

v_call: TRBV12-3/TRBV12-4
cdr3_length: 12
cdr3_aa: ASSPRADDQPQH

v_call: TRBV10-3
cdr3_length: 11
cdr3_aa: AISGLDYNEQF

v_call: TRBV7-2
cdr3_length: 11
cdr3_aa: ASSFDRDYGYT

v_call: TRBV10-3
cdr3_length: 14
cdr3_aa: AISSGTGLAKNIQY

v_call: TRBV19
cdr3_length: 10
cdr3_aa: ASSIRATEAF

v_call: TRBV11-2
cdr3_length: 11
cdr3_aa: ASSLDGQQVQY

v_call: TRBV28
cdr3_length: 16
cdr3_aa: ASSGGGRRRNSNQPQH

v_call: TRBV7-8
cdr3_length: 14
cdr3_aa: ASSSGDSFITDTQY

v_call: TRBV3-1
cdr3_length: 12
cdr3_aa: ASSPRDREYEQY

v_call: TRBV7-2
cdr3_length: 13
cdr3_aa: ASSLVSDTNEKLF

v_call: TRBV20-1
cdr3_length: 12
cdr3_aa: SARTRTSGTGQF

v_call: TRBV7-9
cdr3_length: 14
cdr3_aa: ASSLQGGGMNTEAF

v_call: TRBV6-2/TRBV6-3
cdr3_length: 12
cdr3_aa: ASTGTGANYGYT

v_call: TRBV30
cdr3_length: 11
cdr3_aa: AWQGQGTGELF

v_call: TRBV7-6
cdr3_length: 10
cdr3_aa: ASSRQDQPQH

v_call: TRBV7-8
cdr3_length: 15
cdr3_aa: ASSSKAGNRMNTEAF

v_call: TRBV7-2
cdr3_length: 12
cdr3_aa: ASSLGLPNEKLF

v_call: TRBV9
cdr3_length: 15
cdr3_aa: ASSVDTSGGLQETQY

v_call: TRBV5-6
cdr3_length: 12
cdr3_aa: ASSLDAKNYGYT

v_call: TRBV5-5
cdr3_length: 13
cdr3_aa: ASSPSPGRNQPQH

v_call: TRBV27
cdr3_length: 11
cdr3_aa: ASSFEGGIGYT

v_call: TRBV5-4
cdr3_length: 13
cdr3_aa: ASSRPRGSYNEQF

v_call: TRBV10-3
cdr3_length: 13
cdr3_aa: AISDLQGGQETQY

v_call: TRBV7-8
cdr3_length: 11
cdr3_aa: ASSTTGVGELF

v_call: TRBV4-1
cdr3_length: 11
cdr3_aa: ASSQRHTDTQY

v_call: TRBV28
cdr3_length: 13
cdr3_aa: ASSLPTGGNYGYT

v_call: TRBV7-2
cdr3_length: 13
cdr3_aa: ASSGRLAASYEQY

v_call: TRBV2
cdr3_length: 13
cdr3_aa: ASRPGAAGNTEAF

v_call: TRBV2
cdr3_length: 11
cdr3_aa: ASSATDNEKLF

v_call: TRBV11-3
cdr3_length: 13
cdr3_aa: ASSPTSGGTNTIY

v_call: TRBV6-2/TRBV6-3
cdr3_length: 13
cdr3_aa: ASSYDKRETDTQY

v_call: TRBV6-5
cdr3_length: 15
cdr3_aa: ASSYSAGRVNTGELF

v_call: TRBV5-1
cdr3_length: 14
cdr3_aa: ASSWDRDSRRGGYT

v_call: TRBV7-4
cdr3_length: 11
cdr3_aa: ASSFTGEWEAF

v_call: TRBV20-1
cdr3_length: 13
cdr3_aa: SARDTGGMAYEQY

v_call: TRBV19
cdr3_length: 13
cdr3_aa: ASAGAGGLNTEAF

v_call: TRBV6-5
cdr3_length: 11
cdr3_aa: ASSDVHGSSQY

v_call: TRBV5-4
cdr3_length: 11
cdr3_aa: ASSGGRDNEQF

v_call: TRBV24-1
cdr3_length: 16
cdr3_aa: ATSDPGGGLAGVNEQF

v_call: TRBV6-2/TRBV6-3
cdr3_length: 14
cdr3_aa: ASSFSVRLMNTEAF

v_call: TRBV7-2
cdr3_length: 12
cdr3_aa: ASSPNFSGNTIY

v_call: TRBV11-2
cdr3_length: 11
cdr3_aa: ASSLGSMETQY

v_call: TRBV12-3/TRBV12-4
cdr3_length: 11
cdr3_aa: ASSLTDNYGYT

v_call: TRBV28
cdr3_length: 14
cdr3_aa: ASSSPLAASTDTQY

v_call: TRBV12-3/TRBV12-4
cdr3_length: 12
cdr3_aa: ASSSPRGANEQF

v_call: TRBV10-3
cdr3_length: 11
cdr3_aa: ATLSRYQETQY

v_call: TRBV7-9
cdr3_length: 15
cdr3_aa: ASSFGDRVIGTDTQY

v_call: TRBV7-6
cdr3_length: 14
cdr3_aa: ASSLYGGRALNEQF

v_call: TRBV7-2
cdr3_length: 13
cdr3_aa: ASSLAERGTDTQY

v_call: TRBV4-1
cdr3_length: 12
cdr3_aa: ASSQPGGTDTQY

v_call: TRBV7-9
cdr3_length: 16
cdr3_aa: ASSIRSWTGLDTDTQY

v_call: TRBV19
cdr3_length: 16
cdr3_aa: ASSILQGGVVMNTEAF

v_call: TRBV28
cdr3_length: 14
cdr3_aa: ASSFPPRGRGSEQF

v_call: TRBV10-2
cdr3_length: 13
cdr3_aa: ASRAGTGGDYGYT